This T cell receptor (beta chain) is from a study of T-cell reconstitution after alpha-beta-depleted transplantation in children. Between the trimmed V and J ends, which lost 6 bases and 0 bases, there was a span of 8 bases. Germline V gene lookup returns CDR1 SEHNR and CDR2 FQNEAQ (reference sequence). The CDR3 runs to 14 residues. This clonotype was seen repeatedly, ten times or more. Library preparation (for TCRbeta) was performed with unique molecular identifiers. TCRdb passed the PCR reads through MiXCR, listing each CDR3 protein once. Among around 600,000 distinct CDR3 sequences listed, 15% to 20% were seen once.

The receptor was derived from a human donor who donated a stem cell graft to a child with acute myeloid leukemia. This chain connects TRBV7-9 to TRBJ2-2; D may be TRBD1 (5 bases). The material sequenced was PBMCs from the stem cell graft donor, taken from the stem cell graft. CDR3 coding DNA: TGTGCCAGCAGGCAGGGTGCGAACACCGGGGAGCTGTTTTTT. This codes for CASRQGANTGELFF.